The T cell receptor (beta chain) under discussion was sequenced for a study of T cells expressing NK-cell markers. Study information: In sorted CD3+CD56+NKG2C+, CD3+CD56+NKG2C- and CD3+CD56-NKG2C+ T cells, TCR beta repertoires were obtained. HCMV seropositivity characterized most of the eight sequenced donors, and seronegativity one.

CDR1 and CDR2 from the germline V gene are SGHRS and YFSETQ. This CDR3 spans 14 amino acids. Worth noting for this clonotype: Its antigen is currently unknown.

What made the TCR beta cDNA was 5'RACE template switching with UMIs. TCRdb re-analyzed the 5' RACE reads; it lists each CDR3 protein once, without DNA. This sample lists roughly 390,000 distinct CDR3 sequences; its ten largest clones have roughly 5.5%. Study results and limitations: Of CD8+ T cells, 1.0-7.0% belonged to dominant NKG2C+ clonotypes in more than five donors.

The chain uses TRBV5-1 and TRBJ2-3; TCRdb selects TRBD2, and the lack of DNA leaves this call unchecked. The TCR was taken from a man aged 18-75 years in good health. What was sequenced was blood T cells: a sorted CD56 or NKG2C T cell subset, CD4+ or CD8+ T cells, or bulk PBMC T cells (not recorded which). CDR3 sequence: CASSFSTSVDTQYF.